The rows below give T cell receptor beta chains drawn from one sample of a study of blood T cell repertoires in COVID-19. TCRdb's table, derived via immunoSEQ multiplex PCR, lists solely in-frame clones and lacks some. This sample carries hundreds of thousands of clones, roughly 88% of them seen once, and the ten largest clones take 2% to 2.5%. Sequenced: peripheral blood. These receptors were taken from a woman aged 40 to 50 who had recovered from COVID-19. Each CDR3 is given with its conserved first and last residue. D genes are given only for firm matches. Clone size is given for some rows only: seen once, a few or many times, or a class if the clone is expanded.

d_gene: -
len: 15
abundance: -
j_gene: TRBJ2-3
v_gene: TRBV2
CDR3nt: TGTGCCAGCTGGTACGGACAGAAGCCTACAGATACGCAGTATTTT
CDR3aa: CASWYGQKPTDTQYF

d_gene: -
len: 12
abundance: -
j_gene: TRBJ2-2
v_gene: TRBV3-1/TRBV3-2
CDR3nt: TGTGCCAGCAGCCATGGGAGGGGGGAGCTGTTTTTT
CDR3aa: CASSHGRGELFF

d_gene: -
len: 13
abundance: -
j_gene: TRBJ2-7
v_gene: TRBV12-3/TRBV12-4
CDR3nt: TGTGCCAGCAGTTCTTACACCGCCTACGAGCAGTACTTC
CDR3aa: CASSSYTAYEQYF

d_gene: TRBD1
len: 16
abundance: -
j_gene: TRBJ1-4
v_gene: TRBV27
CDR3nt: TGTGCCAGCAGAGGAGAATTGGGCAGGGGGCGCGAAAAACTGTTTTTT
CDR3aa: CASRGELGRGREKLFF

d_gene: -
len: 16
abundance: -
j_gene: TRBJ2-2
v_gene: TRBV6-2/TRBV6-3
CDR3nt: TGTGCCAGCAGTTACTTTGGGGTTCGGGGCACCGGGGAGCTGTTTTTT
CDR3aa: CASSYFGVRGTGELFF

d_gene: TRBD1
len: 16
abundance: once
j_gene: TRBJ1-4
v_gene: TRBV13
CDR3nt: TGTGCCAGCAGCCTACAGGGGGCTTTCGCTAATGAAAAACTGTTTTTT
CDR3aa: CASSLQGAFANEKLFF

d_gene: TRBD1
len: 13
abundance: -
j_gene: TRBJ1-5
v_gene: TRBV4-2
CDR3nt: TGTGCCAGCAGCGGAGGGGGCGGACAGCCCCAGCATTTT
CDR3aa: CASSGGGGQPQHF

d_gene: TRBD1
len: 15
abundance: -
j_gene: TRBJ1-6
v_gene: TRBV9
CDR3nt: TGTGCCAGCAGCGCCCTGGGACAGCCCAATTCACCCCTCCACTTT
CDR3aa: CASSALGQPNSPLHF

d_gene: -
len: 16
abundance: -
j_gene: TRBJ1-5
v_gene: TRBV7-2
CDR3nt: TGTGCCAGCAGCTTAGTCGGGGGGGGTAGCAATCAGCCCCAGCATTTT
CDR3aa: CASSLVGGGSNQPQHF

d_gene: TRBD1
len: 14
abundance: -
j_gene: TRBJ2-3
v_gene: TRBV28
CDR3nt: TGTGCCAGCACGGCACAGGGGGCAACAGATACGCAGTATTTT
CDR3aa: CASTAQGATDTQYF

d_gene: TRBD1
len: 17
abundance: -
j_gene: TRBJ2-7
v_gene: TRBV6-2/TRBV6-3
CDR3nt: TGTGCCAGCAGTTACTCGAAGGCGACAGGGTTGTTTCACGAGCAGTACTTC
CDR3aa: CASSYSKATGLFHEQYF

d_gene: -
len: 15
abundance: -
j_gene: TRBJ2-2
v_gene: TRBV5-6
CDR3nt: TGTGCCAGCAGCTTGGCGCAGAAGAACACCGGGGAGCTGTTTTTT
CDR3aa: CASSLAQKNTGELFF

d_gene: -
len: 17
abundance: -
j_gene: TRBJ2-7
v_gene: TRBV6-2/TRBV6-3
CDR3nt: TGTGCCAGCAGTTACTCCCCTCAGGGCACCCTCTCCTACGAGCAGTACTTC
CDR3aa: CASSYSPQGTLSYEQYF

d_gene: -
len: 14
abundance: once
j_gene: TRBJ1-2
v_gene: TRBV19
CDR3nt: TGTGCCAGTAGTACCCTCCAGGGGAACTATGGCTACACCTTC
CDR3aa: CASSTLQGNYGYTF

d_gene: TRBD2
len: 15
abundance: -
j_gene: TRBJ2-1
v_gene: TRBV2
CDR3nt: TGTGCCAGAAGCGTAGCGGGGGGGCCTGAAAATGAGCAGTTCTTC
CDR3aa: CARSVAGGPENEQFF

d_gene: TRBD2
len: 14
abundance: -
j_gene: TRBJ2-7
v_gene: TRBV28
CDR3nt: TGTGCCAGCAGCCAGACTAGCGGGTTATACGAGCAGTACTTC
CDR3aa: CASSQTSGLYEQYF

d_gene: TRBD1
len: 12
abundance: once
j_gene: TRBJ1-2
v_gene: TRBV6-5
CDR3nt: TGTGCCAGCAGCGGACAGGGATTTGGCTACACCTTC
CDR3aa: CASSGQGFGYTF

d_gene: -
len: 15
abundance: -
j_gene: TRBJ2-5
v_gene: TRBV9
CDR3nt: TGTGCCAGCAGCGTAGGCCCCAACTTCCAAGAGACCCAGTACTTC
CDR3aa: CASSVGPNFQETQYF

d_gene: -
len: 15
abundance: once
j_gene: TRBJ2-7
v_gene: TRBV6-5
CDR3nt: TGTGCCAGCAGTCGCGGATACGACAGGCTTGGGGAGCAGTACTTC
CDR3aa: CASSRGYDRLGEQYF

d_gene: -
len: 14
abundance: -
j_gene: TRBJ2-7
v_gene: TRBV18
CDR3nt: TGTGCCAGCTCACCCAGTGCAGGGGCCCACGAGCAGTACTTC
CDR3aa: CASSPSAGAHEQYF

d_gene: -
len: 13
abundance: -
j_gene: TRBJ2-5
v_gene: TRBV29-1
CDR3nt: TGCAGCGTTGTGTTAACCCGGGGGGAGACCCAGTACTTC
CDR3aa: CSVVLTRGETQYF

d_gene: TRBD2
len: 17
abundance: -
j_gene: TRBJ2-1
v_gene: TRBV11-2
CDR3nt: TGTGCCAGCAGCTTCCTACTAGCGATTGACTCCTACAATGAGCAGTTCTTC
CDR3aa: CASSFLLAIDSYNEQFF

d_gene: -
len: 13
abundance: -
j_gene: TRBJ2-7
v_gene: TRBV7-2
CDR3nt: TGTGCCAGCAGCACCGACAGTTCCTACGAGCAGTACTTC
CDR3aa: CASSTDSSYEQYF

d_gene: -
len: 12
abundance: -
j_gene: TRBJ2-3
v_gene: TRBV11-2
CDR3nt: TGTGCCAGCACCTCCTTAGTCTCTACGCAGTATTTT
CDR3aa: CASTSLVSTQYF

d_gene: TRBD1
len: 14
abundance: few
j_gene: TRBJ1-6
v_gene: TRBV7-9
CDR3nt: TGTGCCAGCAGCGCGGGACAGGCTAATTCACCCCTCCACTTT
CDR3aa: CASSAGQANSPLHF

d_gene: TRBD1
len: 13
abundance: -
j_gene: TRBJ1-1
v_gene: TRBV18
CDR3nt: TGTGCCAGCTCACCGGACAGGTCCACTGAAGCTTTCTTT
CDR3aa: CASSPDRSTEAFF

d_gene: -
len: 15
abundance: -
j_gene: TRBJ2-7
v_gene: TRBV19
CDR3nt: TGTGCCAGTAGCCGAACACCTCGAAACCCCTACGAGCAGTACTTC
CDR3aa: CASSRTPRNPYEQYF

d_gene: -
len: 16
abundance: -
j_gene: TRBJ2-3
v_gene: TRBV15
CDR3nt: TGTGCCACCAGCACGACAGCAAAACTCCCCACAGATACGCAGTATTTT
CDR3aa: CATSTTAKLPTDTQYF

d_gene: -
len: 17
abundance: -
j_gene: TRBJ2-7
v_gene: TRBV21-1
CDR3nt: TGTGCCAGCAACACTAGCGGGAGGGCCTCCCATTCCTACGAGCAGTACTTC
CDR3aa: CASNTSGRASHSYEQYF

d_gene: TRBD1
len: 17
abundance: once
j_gene: TRBJ2-3
v_gene: TRBV6-2/TRBV6-3
CDR3nt: TGTGCCAGCAGTTACTTAAGTGCGGGACAGGGTACAGATACGCAGTATTTT
CDR3aa: CASSYLSAGQGTDTQYF

d_gene: -
len: 15
abundance: -
j_gene: TRBJ2-7
v_gene: TRBV15
CDR3nt: TGTGCCACCAGCAGAGATCGCCAGGGAACCTACGAGCAGTACTTC
CDR3aa: CATSRDRQGTYEQYF

d_gene: -
len: 16
abundance: -
j_gene: TRBJ1-1
v_gene: TRBV4-1
CDR3nt: TGCGCCAGCAGCCAAGATAGGGCCAAAGGGGACACTGAAGCTTTCTTT
CDR3aa: CASSQDRAKGDTEAFF

d_gene: -
len: 15
abundance: -
j_gene: TRBJ2-7
v_gene: TRBV28
CDR3nt: TGTGCCAGCAGTTTATACGGGGTTCGCTCCTACGAGCAGTACTTC
CDR3aa: CASSLYGVRSYEQYF

d_gene: TRBD2
len: 16
abundance: -
j_gene: TRBJ2-1
v_gene: TRBV11-2
CDR3nt: TGTGCCAGCAGCGTCTACGCGGGGGGCTCGGGCAATGAGCAGTTCTTC
CDR3aa: CASSVYAGGSGNEQFF

d_gene: TRBD1
len: 18
abundance: -
j_gene: TRBJ2-7
v_gene: TRBV7-2
CDR3nt: TGTGCCAGCAGCTTTACACTATCCACGGGACAGGGGACGGGAGAGCAGTACTTC
CDR3aa: CASSFTLSTGQGTGEQYF

d_gene: TRBD2
len: 18
abundance: -
j_gene: TRBJ2-1
v_gene: TRBV7-8
CDR3nt: TGTGCCAGCAGCTTAGGGACTAGCGGGGGGAGCTCCTACAATGAGCAGTTCTTC
CDR3aa: CASSLGTSGGSSYNEQFF

d_gene: TRBD1
len: 15
abundance: -
j_gene: TRBJ2-7
v_gene: TRBV4-2
CDR3nt: TGTGCCAGCAGCCAAGGGGGACAGGGGTCAAGGGAGCAGTACTTC
CDR3aa: CASSQGGQGSREQYF